The 4 T cell receptor beta chains below all came from one sample that was sequenced in a study of blood T cell repertoires in COVID-19. This table comes from immunoSEQ multiplex PCR, and its TCRdb copy is limited to in-frame clones, with some not included. The sample lists roughly 64,000 clones, about 76% seen once, with approximately 5.6% in the top ten. The sample consisted of peripheral blood. The receptors were sampled from a human donor in a cohort sampled during active COVID-19.

The J gene is TRBJ1-4, the V gene TRBV7-9; 7 positions match TRBD1. This CDR3 comprises 17 residues. V was pared by 4 bases and J by 0 bases, with 8 bases of the junction left unmatched. CDR1 is SEHNR and CDR2 is FQNEAQ in the germline V gene (reference sequence). The CDR3 protein is CASSSTGMGATNEKLFF. In DNA form, the CDR3 reads TGTGCCAGCAGCTCGACAGGGATGGGGGCAACTAATGAAAAACTGTTTTTT.

V is TRBV4-2 and J is TRBJ1-6; D is possibly TRBD1 (6 bases). Trimming shortened V by 5 bases and J by 11 bases, and 10 bases separated the two germline ends. CDR3 size: 12 residues. CDR1 and CDR2 from the germline V gene are LGHNA and YNFKEQ. In nucleotides, the CDR3 is TGTGCCAGCAGCATGACAGGTCCACCCCTCCACTTT. It yields the protein CASSMTGPPLHF.

This clone was counted once. The chain is built from TRBV5-1 and TRBJ2-1, with D perhaps matching TRBD1 (6 bases). Germline lookup yields CDR1 SGHRS and CDR2 YFSETQ. The CDR3 runs 14 residues. V dropped 3 bases and J dropped 5 bases, with 12 bases sitting between them. CDR3: CASSWGTTDNEQFF. CDR3 sequence (DNA): TGCGCCAGCAGCTGGGGGACAACGGACAATGAGCAGTTCTTC.

This sequence joins TRBV5-1 and TRBJ2-3, with TRBD2 as a possible D gene (5 bases). The V end was cut by 2 bases, the J end by 0 bases, with 10 bases between. The CDR3 consists of 15 residues. Germline V CDR1 and CDR2: SGHRS, YFSETQ. This CDR3 is CASSLSGTSTDTQYF. The CDR3 DNA reads TGCGCCAGCAGCTTAAGCGGCACTAGCACAGATACGCAGTATTTT.